This TCR beta chain was sequenced for a study of blood T cells in healthy people across ages. Notes on the study in general: Both naive CD4+ cell counts and diversity were greater in long-lived donors than in aged donors.

As for this clonotype: The antigen remains undetermined.

Alongside a J-beta primer mix, a sample-barcoded 5' primer served in a second PCR lasting 7 to 11 cycles. Using its own MiXCR run on the 5' RACE reads, TCRdb lists one record per CDR3 protein. Seen here are roughly 790,000 distinct CDR3 sequences, around 40% observed once, and the top ten hold 20%. The ends were cut back, 0 bases at V and 10 bases at J, with 8 bases in the middle. CDR3 size: 13 residues. The germline gives CDR1 SGDLS, CDR2 YYNGEE. The material sequenced was blood. The chain recombines TRBV9 with TRBJ1-6, with D hard to call. The clonotype originates from a woman aged 55-70 years in good health. This CDR3 is CASSVGQGSPLHF. The CDR3 region has the DNA TGTGCCAGCAGCGTAGGTCAAGGATCACCCCTCCACTTT. Full variable domain (remainder filled in from reference TRBV9 and TRBJ1-6): DSGVTQTPKHLITATGQRVTLRCSPRSGDLSVYWYQQSLDQGLQFLIQYYNGEERAKGNILERFSAQQFPDLHSELNLSSLELGDSALYFCASSVGQGSPLHFGNGTRLTVT.